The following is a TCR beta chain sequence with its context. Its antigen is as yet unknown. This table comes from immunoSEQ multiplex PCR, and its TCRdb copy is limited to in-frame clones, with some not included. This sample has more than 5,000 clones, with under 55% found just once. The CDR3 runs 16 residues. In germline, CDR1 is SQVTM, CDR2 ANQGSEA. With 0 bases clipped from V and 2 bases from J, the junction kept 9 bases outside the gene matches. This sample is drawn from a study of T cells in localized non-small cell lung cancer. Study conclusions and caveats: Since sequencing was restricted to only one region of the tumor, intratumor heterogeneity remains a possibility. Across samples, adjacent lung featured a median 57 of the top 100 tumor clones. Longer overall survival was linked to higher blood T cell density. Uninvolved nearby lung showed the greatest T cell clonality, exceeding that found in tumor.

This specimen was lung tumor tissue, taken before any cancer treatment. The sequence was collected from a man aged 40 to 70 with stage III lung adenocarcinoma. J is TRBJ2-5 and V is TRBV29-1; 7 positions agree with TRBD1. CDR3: CSVEEQGTDLQETQYF. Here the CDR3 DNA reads TGCAGCGTTGAAGAACAGGGGACAGACTTACAAGAGACCCAGTACTTC.